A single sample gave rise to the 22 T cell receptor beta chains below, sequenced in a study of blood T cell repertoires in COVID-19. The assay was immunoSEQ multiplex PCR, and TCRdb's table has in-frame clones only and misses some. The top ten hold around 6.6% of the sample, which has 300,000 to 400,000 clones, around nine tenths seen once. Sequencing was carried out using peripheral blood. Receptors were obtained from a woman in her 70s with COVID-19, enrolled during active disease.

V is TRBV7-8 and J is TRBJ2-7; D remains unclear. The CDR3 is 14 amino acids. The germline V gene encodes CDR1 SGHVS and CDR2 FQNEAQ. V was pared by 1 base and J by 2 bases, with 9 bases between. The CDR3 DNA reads TGTGCCAGCAGCTTAGGAGCCCAAGCCTACGAGCAGTACTTC. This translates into CASSLGAQAYEQYF.

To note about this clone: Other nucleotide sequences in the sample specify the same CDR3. The CDR3 DNA reads as TGTGCCAGCAGTGAACAAGGGGACACTGAAGCTTTCTTT. It encodes CASSEQGDTEAFF. V gene TRBV2 combines with J gene TRBJ1-1; TRBD1 might be the D (5 bases). Trimming cost V 2 bases and J 3 bases, with 7 bases left between them. Germline V gene lookup returns CDR1 SNHLY and CDR2 FYNNEI. CDR3 size: 13 residues.

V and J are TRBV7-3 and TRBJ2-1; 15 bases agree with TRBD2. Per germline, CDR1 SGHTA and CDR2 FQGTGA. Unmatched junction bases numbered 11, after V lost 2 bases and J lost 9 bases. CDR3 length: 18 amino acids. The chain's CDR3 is CASSLYPGLAGGLSEQFF. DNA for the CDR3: TGTGCCAGCAGCTTATATCCGGGACTAGCGGGGGGATTAAGTGAGCAGTTCTTC.

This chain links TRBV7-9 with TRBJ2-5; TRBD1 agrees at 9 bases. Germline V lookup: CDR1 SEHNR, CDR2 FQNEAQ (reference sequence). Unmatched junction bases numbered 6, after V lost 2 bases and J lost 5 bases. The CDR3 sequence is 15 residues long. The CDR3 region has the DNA TGTGCCAGCAGCTTAAGGACAGGGGAATCGGAGACCCAGTACTTC. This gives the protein CASSLRTGESETQYF.

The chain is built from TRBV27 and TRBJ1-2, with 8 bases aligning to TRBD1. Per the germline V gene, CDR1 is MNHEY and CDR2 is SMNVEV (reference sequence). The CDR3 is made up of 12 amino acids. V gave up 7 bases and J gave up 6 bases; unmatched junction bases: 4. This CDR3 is CASTDRAHGYTF. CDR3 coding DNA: TGTGCCAGCACGGACAGGGCACATGGCTACACCTTC.

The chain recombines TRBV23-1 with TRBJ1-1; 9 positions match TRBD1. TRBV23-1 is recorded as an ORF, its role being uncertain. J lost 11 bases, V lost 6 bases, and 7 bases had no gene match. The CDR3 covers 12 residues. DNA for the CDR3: TGCGCCAGCAGGGGGACAGGGATGGTCGCTTTCTTT. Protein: CASRGTGMVAFF.

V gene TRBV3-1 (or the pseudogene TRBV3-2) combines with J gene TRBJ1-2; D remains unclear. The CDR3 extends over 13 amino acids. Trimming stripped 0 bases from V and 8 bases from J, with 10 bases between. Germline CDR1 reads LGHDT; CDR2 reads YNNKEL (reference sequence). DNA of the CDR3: TGTGCCAGCAGCCAAGAGTGGGCGTCGGGCTACACCTTC. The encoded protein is CASSQEWASGYTF.

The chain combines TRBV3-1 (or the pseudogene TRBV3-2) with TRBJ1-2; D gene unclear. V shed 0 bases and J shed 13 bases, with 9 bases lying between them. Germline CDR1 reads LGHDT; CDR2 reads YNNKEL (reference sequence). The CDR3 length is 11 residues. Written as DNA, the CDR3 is TGTGCCAGCAGCCAAGACCACAGTTGCACCTTC. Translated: CASSQDHSCTF.

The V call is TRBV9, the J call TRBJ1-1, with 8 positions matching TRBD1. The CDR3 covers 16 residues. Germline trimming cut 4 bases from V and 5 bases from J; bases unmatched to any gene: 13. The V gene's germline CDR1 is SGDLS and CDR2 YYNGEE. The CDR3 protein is CASSIGGGQGRTEAFF. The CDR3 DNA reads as TGTGCCAGCAGCATAGGGGGAGGACAGGGAAGAACTGAAGCTTTCTTT.

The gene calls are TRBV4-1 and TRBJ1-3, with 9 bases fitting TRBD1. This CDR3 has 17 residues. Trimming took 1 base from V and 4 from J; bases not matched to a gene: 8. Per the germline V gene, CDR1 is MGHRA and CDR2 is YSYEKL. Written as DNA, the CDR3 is TGCGCCAGCAGCCAAGGTCCGGGACAGGGAAGCGGAAACACCATATATTTT. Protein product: CASSQGPGQGSGNTIYF.

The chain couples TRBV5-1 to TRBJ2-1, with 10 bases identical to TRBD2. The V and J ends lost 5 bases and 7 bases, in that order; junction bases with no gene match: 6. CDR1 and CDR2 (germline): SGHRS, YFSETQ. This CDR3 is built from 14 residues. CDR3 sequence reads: CASRGLAGENEQFF. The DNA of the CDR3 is TGCGCCAGCAGAGGGCTAGCGGGGGAGAATGAGCAGTTCTTC.

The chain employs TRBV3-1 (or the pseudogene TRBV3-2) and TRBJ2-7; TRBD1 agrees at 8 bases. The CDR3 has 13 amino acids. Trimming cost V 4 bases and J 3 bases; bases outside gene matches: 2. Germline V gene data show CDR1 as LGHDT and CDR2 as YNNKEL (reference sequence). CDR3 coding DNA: TGTGCCAGCAGCCCGGGACAGGTCTACGAGCAGTACTTC. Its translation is CASSPGQVYEQYF.

This CDR3 reads CAWRPGTTYTEAFF. CDR3 bases: TGTGCCTGGAGACCGGGGACAACTTACACTGAAGCTTTCTTT. The J gene is TRBJ1-1, the V gene TRBV30, with D tentatively TRBD1 (6 bases). CDR1 is GTSNPN, CDR2 SVGIG, per germline (reference sequence). Trimming cost V 3 bases and J 3 bases, with 14 bases left between them. The CDR3 has 14 residues.

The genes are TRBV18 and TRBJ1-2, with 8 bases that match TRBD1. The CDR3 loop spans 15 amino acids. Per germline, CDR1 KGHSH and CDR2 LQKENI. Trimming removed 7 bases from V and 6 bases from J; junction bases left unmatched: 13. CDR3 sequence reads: CASFPSGQATNGYTF. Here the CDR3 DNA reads TGTGCCAGCTTTCCGTCGGGACAGGCCACGAATGGCTACACCTTC.

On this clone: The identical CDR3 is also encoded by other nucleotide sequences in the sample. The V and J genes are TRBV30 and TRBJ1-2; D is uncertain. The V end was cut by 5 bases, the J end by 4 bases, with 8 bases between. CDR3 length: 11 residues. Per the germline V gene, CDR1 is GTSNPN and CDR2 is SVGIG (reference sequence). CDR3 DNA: TGTGCCTGGGGACCCAGCTATGGCTACACCTTC. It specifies CAWGPSYGYTF.

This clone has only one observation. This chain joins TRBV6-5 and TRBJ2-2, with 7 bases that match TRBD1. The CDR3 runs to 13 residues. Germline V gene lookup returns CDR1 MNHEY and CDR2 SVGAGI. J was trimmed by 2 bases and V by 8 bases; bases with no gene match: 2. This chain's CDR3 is CASRTGNTGELFF. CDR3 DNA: TGTGCCAGCCGGACAGGTAACACCGGGGAGCTGTTTTTT.

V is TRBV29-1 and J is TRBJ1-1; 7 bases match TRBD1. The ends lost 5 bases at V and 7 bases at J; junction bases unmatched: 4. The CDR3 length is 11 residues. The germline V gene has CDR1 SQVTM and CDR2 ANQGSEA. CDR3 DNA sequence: TGCAGCGTTCGGGACAGCCTTGAAGCTTTCTTT. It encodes CSVRDSLEAFF.

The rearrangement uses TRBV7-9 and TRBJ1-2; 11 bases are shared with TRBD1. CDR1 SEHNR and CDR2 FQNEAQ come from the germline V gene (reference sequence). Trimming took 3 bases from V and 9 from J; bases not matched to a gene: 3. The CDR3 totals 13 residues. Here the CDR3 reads CASSFWDRGSYTF. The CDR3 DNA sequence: TGTGCCAGCAGCTTTTGGGACAGGGGGAGCTACACCTTC.

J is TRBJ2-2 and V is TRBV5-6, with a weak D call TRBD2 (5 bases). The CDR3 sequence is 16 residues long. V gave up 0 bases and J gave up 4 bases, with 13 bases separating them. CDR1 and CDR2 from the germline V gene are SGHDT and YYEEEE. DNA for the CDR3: TGTGCCAGCAGCTTGGGGTTAGGAGGACCCACCGGGGAGCTGTTTTTT. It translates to CASSLGLGGPTGELFF.

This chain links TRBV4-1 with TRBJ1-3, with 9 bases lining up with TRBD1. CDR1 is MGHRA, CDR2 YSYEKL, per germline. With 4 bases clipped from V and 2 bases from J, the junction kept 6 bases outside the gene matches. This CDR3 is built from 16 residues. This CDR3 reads CASSPWGDRAGNTIYF. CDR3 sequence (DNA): TGCGCCAGCAGCCCATGGGGGGACAGGGCTGGAAACACCATATATTTT.

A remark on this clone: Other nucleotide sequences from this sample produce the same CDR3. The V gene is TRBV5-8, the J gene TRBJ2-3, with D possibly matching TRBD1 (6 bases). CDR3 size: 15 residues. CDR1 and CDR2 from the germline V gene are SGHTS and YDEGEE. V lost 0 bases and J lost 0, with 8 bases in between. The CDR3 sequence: CASSLGGGSTDTQYF. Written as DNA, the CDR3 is TGTGCCAGCAGCTTGGGAGGGGGTAGCACAGATACGCAGTATTTT.

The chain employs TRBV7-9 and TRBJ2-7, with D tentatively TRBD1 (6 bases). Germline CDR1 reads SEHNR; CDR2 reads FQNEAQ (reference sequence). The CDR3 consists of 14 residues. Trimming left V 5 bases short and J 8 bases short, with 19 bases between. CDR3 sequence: CASSQEVGQSKQYF. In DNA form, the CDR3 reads TGTGCCAGCAGCCAAGAGGTAGGACAGTCTAAGCAGTACTTC.